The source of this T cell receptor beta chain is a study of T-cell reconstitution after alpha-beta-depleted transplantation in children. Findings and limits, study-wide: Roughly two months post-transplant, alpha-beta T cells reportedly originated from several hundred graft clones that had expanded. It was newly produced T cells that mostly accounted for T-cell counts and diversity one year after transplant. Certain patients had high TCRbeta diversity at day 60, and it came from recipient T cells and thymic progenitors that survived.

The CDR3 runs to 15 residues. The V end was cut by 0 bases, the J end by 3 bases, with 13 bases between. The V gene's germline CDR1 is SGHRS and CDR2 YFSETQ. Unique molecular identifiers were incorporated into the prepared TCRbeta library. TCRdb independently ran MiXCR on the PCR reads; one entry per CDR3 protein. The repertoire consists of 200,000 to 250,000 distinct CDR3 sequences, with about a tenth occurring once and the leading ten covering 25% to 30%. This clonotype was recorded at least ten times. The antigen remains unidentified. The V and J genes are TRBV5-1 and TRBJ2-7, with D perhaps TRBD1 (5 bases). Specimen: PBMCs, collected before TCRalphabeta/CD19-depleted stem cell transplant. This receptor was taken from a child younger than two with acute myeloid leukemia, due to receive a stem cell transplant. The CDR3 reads CASSLAHRSGYEQYF. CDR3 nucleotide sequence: TGCGCCAGCAGCTTGGCCCACAGGTCCGGCTACGAGCAGTACTTC.